The rows below give T cell receptor beta chains drawn from one sample of a study of T cell repertoires in cytomegalovirus infection. These receptors' targets are unknown. TCRdb redid the calling of the reads with MiXCR, one entry per CDR3 protein. The sample records approximately 990,000 distinct CDR3 sequences, approximately 31% being singletons. The sample was cultured CD8+ T cells from PBMCs, taken from culture after CMV antigen stimulation. The receptor source for this set is a human donor in good health (CMV status not recorded). Some clones in this sample may be carry-over from other donors' samples. CDR3s include the opening cysteine and the closing phenylalanine or tryptophan. The order of the fields is clone size, D gene, J gene, V gene, CDR3 protein, CDR3 DNA. The D gene is left open where the match is weak. Where a row states a size, it is once, few, many or the class of an expanded clone; other rows omit it.

abundance: NA
d_gene: NA
j_gene: TRBJ1-1
v_gene: TRBV19
CDR3aa: CASTLDRRRGEAFF
CDR3nt: TGTGCCAGTACCCTCGACAGGCGTCGTGGTGAAGCTTTCTTT

abundance: NA
d_gene: NA
j_gene: TRBJ2-7
v_gene: TRBV7-8
CDR3aa: CASSLEGFGEQYF
CDR3nt: TGTGCCAGCAGCTTAGAGGGTTTCGGCGAGCAGTACTTC

abundance: few
d_gene: NA
j_gene: TRBJ1-2
v_gene: TRBV5-5
CDR3aa: CASSLTAWGYTF
CDR3nt: TGTGCCAGCAGCTTGACGGCCTGGGGCTACACCTTC

abundance: NA
d_gene: NA
j_gene: TRBJ2-3
v_gene: TRBV7-8
CDR3aa: CASSLLKRAPSTDTQYF
CDR3nt: TGTGCCAGCAGCTTATTAAAGCGGGCCCCTAGCACAGATACGCAGTATTTT

abundance: many
d_gene: NA
j_gene: TRBJ1-2
v_gene: TRBV7-6
CDR3aa: CASSLVVGANYGYTF
CDR3nt: TGTGCCAGCAGCTTAGTTGTAGGAGCAAACTATGGCTACACCTTC

abundance: NA
d_gene: NA
j_gene: TRBJ1-1
v_gene: TRBV20-1
CDR3aa: CSARDPGTGTEAFF
CDR3nt: TGCAGTGCTAGAGATCCCGGGACCGGGACTGAAGCTTTCTTT

abundance: many
d_gene: TRBD2
j_gene: TRBJ2-3
v_gene: TRBV7-6
CDR3aa: CASSFASGSTDTQYF
CDR3nt: TGTGCCAGCAGCTTTGCTAGCGGCAGCACAGATACGCAGTATTTT

abundance: few
d_gene: NA
j_gene: TRBJ1-2
v_gene: TRBV6-5
CDR3aa: CASSYSGEYGYTF
CDR3nt: TGTGCCAGCAGTTACTCTGGGGAATATGGCTACACCTTC

abundance: NA
d_gene: TRBD1
j_gene: TRBJ2-2
v_gene: TRBV24-1
CDR3aa: CATSVGTGWNTGELFF
CDR3nt: TGTGCCACCAGTGTCGGGACAGGGTGGAACACCGGGGAGCTGTTTTTT

abundance: NA
d_gene: NA
j_gene: TRBJ1-2
v_gene: TRBV7-9
CDR3aa: CASSWEGPTNYGYTF
CDR3nt: TGTGCCAGCAGCTGGGAGGGCCCGACTAACTATGGCTACACCTTC

abundance: NA
d_gene: TRBD1
j_gene: TRBJ2-2
v_gene: TRBV10-3
CDR3aa: CAISVFRDRNNTGELFF
CDR3nt: TGTGCCATCAGTGTCTTCCGGGACAGGAATAACACCGGGGAGCTGTTTTTT